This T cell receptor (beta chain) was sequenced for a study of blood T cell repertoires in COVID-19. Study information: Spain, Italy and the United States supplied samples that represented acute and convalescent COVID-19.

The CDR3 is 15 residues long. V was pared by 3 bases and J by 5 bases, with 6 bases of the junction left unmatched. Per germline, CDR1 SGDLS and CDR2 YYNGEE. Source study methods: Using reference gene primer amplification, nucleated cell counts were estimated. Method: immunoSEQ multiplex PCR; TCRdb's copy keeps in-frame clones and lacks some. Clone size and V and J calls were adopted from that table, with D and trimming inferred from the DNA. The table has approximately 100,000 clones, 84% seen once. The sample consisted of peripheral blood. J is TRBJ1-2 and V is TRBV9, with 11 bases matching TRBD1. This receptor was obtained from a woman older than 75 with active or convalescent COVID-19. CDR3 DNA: TGTGCCAGCAGCGCCCAGGGGACAGGGGGGTATGGCTACACCTTC. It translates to CASSAQGTGGYGYTF.